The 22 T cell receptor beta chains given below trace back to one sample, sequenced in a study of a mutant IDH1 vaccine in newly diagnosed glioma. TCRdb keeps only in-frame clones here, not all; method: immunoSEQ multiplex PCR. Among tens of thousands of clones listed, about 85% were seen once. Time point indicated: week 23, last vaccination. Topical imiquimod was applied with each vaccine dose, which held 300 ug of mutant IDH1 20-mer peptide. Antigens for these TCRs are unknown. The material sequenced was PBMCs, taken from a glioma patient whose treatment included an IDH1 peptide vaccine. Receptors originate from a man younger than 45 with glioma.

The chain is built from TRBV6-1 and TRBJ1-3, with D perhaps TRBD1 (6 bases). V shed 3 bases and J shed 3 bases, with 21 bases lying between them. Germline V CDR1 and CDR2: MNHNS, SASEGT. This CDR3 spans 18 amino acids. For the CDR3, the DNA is TGTGCCAGCAGTGACCCAGGGGCCGCTAGGAGAATTGGAAACACCATATATTTT. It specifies CASSDPGAARRIGNTIYF.

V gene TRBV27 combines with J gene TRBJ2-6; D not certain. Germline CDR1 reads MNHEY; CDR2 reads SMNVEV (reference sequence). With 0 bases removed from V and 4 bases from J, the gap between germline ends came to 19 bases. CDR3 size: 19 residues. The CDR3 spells CASSLSLADRSAGANVLTF. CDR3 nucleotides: TGTGCCAGCAGTTTATCGCTTGCAGATCGTTCAGCGGGGGCCAACGTCCTGACTTTC.

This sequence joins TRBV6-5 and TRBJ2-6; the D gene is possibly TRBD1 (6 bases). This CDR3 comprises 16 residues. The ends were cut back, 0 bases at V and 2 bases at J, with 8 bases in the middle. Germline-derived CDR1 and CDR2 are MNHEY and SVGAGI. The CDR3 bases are TGTGCCAGCAGTTACTCCGGGACAACTGGGGCCAACGTCCTGACTTTC. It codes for CASSYSGTTGANVLTF.

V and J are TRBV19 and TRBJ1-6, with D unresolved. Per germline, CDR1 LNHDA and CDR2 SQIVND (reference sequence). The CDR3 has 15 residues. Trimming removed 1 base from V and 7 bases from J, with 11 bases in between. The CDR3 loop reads CASSIVLDSNSPLHF. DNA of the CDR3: TGTGCCAGTAGTATAGTATTAGATTCAAATTCACCCCTCCACTTT.

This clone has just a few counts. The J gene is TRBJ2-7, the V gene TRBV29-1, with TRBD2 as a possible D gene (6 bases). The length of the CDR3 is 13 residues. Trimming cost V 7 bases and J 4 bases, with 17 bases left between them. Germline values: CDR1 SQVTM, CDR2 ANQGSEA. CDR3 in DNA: TGCAGCGCCACAGTGGGGGGAAGTTACGAGCAGTACTTC. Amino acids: CSATVGGSYEQYF.

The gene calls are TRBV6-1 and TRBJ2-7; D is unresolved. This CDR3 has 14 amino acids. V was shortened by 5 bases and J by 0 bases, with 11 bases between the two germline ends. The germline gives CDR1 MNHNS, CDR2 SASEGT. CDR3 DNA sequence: TGTGCCAGCAGTAGAGAGGCCACCTCCTACGAGCAGTACTTC. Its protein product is CASSREATSYEQYF.

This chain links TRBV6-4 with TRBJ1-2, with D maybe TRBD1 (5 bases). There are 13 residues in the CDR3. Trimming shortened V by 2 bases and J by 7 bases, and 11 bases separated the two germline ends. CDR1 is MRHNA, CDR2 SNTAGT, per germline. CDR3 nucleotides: TGTGCCAGCAGTGACCAGGGAATGAGTGGCTACACCTTC. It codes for CASSDQGMSGYTF.

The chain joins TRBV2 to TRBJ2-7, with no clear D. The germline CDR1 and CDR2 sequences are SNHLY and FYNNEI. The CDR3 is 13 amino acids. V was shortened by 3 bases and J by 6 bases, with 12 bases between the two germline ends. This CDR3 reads CASSDRQGFEQYF. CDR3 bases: TGTGCCAGCAGTGATCGTCAAGGGTTCGAGCAGTACTTC.

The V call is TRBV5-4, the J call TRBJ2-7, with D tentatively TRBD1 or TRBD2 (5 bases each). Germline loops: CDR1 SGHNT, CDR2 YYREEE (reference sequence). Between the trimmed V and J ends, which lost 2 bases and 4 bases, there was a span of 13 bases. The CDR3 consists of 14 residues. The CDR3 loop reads CASSLGVDLYEQYF. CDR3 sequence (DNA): TGTGCCAGCAGCTTAGGGGTGGACTTGTACGAGCAGTACTTC. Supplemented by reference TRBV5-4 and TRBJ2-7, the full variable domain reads ETGVTQSPTHLIKTRGQQVTLRCSSQSGHNTVSWYQQALGQGPQFIFQYYREEENGRGNFPPRFSGLQFPNYSSELNVNALELDDSALYLCASSLGVDLYEQYFGPGTRLTVT.

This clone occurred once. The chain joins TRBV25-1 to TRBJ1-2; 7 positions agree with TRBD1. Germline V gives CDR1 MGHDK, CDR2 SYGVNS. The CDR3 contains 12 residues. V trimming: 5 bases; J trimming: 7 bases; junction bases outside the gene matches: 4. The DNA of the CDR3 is TGTGCCAGCAGTTCTTCAGGGGGTGGCTACACCTTC. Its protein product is CASSSSGGGYTF.

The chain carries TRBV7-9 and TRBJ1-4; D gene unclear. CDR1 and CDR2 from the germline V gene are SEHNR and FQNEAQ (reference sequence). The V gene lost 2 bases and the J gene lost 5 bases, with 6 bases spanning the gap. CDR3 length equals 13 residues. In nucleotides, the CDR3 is TGTGCCAGCAGCTTAATCTGGAATGAAAAACTGTTTTTT. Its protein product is CASSLIWNEKLFF.

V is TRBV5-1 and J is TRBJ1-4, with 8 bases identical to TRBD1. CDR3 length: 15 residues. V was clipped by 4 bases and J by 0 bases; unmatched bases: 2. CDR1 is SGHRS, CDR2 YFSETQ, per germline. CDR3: CASSPGGSTNEKLFF. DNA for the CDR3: TGCGCCAGCAGCCCAGGGGGCTCAACTAATGAAAAACTGTTTTTT.

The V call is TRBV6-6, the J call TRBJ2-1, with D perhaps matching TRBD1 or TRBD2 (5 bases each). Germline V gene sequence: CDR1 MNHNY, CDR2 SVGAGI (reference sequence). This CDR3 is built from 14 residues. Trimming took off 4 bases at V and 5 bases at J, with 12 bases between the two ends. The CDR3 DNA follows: TGTGCCAGCAGTTCATGGGACGGGGACAATGAGCAGTTCTTC. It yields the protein CASSSWDGDNEQFF.

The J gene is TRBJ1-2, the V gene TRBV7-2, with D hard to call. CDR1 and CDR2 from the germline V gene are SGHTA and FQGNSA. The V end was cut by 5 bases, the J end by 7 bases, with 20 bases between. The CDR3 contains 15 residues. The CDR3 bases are TGTGCCAGCAGCCCCTACCTGGTGGGGATGGGTGGCTACACCTTC. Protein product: CASSPYLVGMGGYTF.

Written as DNA, the CDR3 is TGTGCCAGCAGTCGGGTGGGCCCCGTTAAGGCCGGGGAGCTGTTTTTT. It is translated as CASSRVGPVKAGELFF. The chain joins TRBV27 to TRBJ2-2, with D uncertain. V dropped 5 bases and J dropped 6 bases, with 19 bases sitting between them. Germline CDR1 is MNHEY and CDR2 is SMNVEV (reference sequence). The CDR3 runs 16 residues.

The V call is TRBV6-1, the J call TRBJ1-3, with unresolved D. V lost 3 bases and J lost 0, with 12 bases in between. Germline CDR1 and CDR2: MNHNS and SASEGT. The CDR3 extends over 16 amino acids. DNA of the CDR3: TGTGCCAGCAGTGACAGTTTGGGAAGCTCTGGAAACACCATATATTTT. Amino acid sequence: CASSDSLGSSGNTIYF.

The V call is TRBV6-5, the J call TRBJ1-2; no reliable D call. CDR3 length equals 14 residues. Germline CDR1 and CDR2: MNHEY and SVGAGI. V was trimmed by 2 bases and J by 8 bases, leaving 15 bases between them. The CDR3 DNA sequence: TGTGCCAGCAGTTACCGTAGAGGCCTAAACGGCTACACCTTC. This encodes CASSYRRGLNGYTF.

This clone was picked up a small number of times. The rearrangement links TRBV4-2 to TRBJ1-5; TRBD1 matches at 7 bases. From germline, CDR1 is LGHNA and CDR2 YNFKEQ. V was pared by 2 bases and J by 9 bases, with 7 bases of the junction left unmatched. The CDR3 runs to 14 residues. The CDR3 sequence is CASSQPDRSSPQHF. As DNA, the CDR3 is TGTGCCAGCAGCCAACCGGACAGGTCGTCGCCCCAGCATTTT.

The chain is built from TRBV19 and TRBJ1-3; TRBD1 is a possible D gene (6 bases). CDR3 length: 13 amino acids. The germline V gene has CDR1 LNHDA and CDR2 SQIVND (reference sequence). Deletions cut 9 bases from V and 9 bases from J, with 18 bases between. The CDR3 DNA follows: TGTGCCAGCGAGGGACATCTCAATCCCACCATATATTTT. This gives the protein CASEGHLNPTIYF.

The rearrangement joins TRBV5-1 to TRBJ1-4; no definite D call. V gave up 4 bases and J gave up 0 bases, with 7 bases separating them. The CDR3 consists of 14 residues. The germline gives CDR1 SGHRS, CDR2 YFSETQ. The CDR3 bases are TGCGCCAGCAGCATAGGAGCAACTAATGAAAAACTGTTTTTT. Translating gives CASSIGATNEKLFF.

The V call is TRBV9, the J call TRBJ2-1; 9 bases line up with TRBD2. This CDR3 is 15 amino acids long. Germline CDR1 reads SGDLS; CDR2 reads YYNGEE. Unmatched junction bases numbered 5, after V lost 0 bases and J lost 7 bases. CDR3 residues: CASSVASGVRNEQFF. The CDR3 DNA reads TGTGCCAGCAGCGTAGCTAGCGGGGTTCGTAATGAGCAGTTCTTC.

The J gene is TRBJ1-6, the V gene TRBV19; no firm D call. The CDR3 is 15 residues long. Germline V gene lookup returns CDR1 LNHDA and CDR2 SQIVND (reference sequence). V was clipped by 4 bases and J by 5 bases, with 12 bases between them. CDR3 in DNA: TGTGCCAGTAGTACGGACGATTCCGATAATTCACCCCTCCACTTT. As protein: CASSTDDSDNSPLHF.